Here is one T cell receptor beta chain with its context. The antigen is not known. The assay was immunoSEQ multiplex PCR, and TCRdb's table has in-frame clones only and misses some. Of around 200,000 clones listed, 60% to 75% are singletons. This sample was taken from a study of shared clonotypes between healthy human individuals. Germline assignment: CDR1 MNHEY and CDR2 SVGAGI. With 5 bases removed from V and 7 bases from J, the gap between germline ends came to 17 bases. The CDR3 is 14 residues long. Whole-study results and caveats: The donor pool, a small one, limited the genetic and exposure-history diversity represented.

The rearrangement links TRBV6-5 to TRBJ1-1; possibly TRBD1 for D (5 bases). Material for sequencing was memory CD4+ T cells sorted from blood. Sample subset: CD45RA-negative fraction. The TCR originated in a man between 25 and 39 years old in good health. The CDR3 loop reads CASSTWTKGLEAFF. CDR3 sequence (DNA): TGTGCCAGCAGTACTTGGACAAAAGGACTTGAAGCTTTCTTT.